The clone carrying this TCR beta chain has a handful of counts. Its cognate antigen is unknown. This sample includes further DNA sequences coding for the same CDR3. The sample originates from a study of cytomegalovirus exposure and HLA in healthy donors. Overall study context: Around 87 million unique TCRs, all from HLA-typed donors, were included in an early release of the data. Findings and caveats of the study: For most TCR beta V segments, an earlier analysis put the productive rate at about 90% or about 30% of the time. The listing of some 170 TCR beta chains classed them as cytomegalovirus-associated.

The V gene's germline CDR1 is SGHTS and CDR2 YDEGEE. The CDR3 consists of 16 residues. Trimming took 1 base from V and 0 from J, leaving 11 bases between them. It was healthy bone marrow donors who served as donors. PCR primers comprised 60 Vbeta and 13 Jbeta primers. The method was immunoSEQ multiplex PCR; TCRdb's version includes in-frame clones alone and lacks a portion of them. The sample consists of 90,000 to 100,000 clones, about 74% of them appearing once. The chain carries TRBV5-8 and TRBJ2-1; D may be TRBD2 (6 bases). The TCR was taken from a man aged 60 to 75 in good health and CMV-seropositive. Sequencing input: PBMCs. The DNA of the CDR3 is TGTGCCAGCAGCTTGTATGGGGGGAGCTCCTACAATGAGCAGTTCTTC. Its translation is CASSLYGGSSYNEQFF.